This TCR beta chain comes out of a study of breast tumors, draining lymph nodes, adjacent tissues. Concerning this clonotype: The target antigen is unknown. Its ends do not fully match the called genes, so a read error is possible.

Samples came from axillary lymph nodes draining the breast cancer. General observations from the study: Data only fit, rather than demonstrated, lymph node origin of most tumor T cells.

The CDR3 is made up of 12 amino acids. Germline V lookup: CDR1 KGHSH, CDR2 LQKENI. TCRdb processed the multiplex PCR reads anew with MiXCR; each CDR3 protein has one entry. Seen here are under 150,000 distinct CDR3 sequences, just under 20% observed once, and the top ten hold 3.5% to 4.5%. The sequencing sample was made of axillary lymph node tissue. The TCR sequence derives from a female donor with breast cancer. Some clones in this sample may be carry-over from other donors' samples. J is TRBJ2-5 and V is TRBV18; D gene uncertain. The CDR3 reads CASSLNQETRYF. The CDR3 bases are TGTGCCAGCTCACTAAACCAAGAGACCCGGTACTTC.